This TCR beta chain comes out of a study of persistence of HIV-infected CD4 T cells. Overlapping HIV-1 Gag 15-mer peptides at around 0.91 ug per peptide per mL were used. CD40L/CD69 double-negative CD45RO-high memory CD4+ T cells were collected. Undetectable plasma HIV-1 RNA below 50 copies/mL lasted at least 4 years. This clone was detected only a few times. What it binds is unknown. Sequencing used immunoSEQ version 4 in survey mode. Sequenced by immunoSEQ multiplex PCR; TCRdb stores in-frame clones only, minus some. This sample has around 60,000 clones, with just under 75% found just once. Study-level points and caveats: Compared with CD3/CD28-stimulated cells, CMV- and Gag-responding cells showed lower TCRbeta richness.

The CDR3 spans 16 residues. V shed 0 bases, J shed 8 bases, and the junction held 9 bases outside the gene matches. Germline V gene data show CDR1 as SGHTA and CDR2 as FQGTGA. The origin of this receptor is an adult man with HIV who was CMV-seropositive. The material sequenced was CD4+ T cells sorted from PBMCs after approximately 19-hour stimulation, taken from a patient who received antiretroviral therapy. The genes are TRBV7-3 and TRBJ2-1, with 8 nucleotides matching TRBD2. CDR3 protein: CASSLTSRAGAHEQFF. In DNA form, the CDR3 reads TGTGCCAGCAGCTTAACCTCCAGAGCGGGGGCACATGAGCAGTTCTTC.